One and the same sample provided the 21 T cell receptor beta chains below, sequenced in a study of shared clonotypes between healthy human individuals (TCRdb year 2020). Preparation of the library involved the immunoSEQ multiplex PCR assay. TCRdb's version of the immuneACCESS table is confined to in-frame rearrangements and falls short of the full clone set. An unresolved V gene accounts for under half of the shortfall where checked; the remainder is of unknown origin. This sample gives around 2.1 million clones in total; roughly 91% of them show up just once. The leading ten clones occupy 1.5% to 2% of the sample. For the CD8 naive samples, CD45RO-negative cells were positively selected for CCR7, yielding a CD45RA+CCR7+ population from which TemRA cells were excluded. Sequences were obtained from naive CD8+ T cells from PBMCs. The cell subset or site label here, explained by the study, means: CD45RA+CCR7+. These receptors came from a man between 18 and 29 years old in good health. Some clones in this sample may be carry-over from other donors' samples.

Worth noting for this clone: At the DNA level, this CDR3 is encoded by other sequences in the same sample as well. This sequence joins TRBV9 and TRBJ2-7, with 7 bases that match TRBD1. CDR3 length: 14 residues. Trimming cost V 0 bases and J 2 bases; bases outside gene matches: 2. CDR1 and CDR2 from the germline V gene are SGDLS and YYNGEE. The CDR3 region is CASSVGQGAYEQYF. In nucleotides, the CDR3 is TGTGCCAGCAGCGTAGGGCAGGGGGCCTACGAGCAGTACTTC.

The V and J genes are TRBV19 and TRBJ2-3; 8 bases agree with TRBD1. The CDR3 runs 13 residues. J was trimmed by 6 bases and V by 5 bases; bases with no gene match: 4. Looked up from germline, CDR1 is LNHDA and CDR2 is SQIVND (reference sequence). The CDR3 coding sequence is TGTGCCAGTAGTTCTTACAGGGGGGATACGCAGTATTTT. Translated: CASSSYRGDTQYF.

The CDR3 bases are TGTGCCAGCAGCTTGGGGCCTCGGGCAACCTCCTACGAGCAGTACTTC. This gives the protein CASSLGPRATSYEQYF. This chain links TRBV9 with TRBJ2-7, with D possibly TRBD1 on 5 matching bases. Germline V gives CDR1 SGDLS, CDR2 YYNGEE. V gave up 4 bases and J gave up 0 bases, with 17 bases separating them. The CDR3 is 16 amino acids.

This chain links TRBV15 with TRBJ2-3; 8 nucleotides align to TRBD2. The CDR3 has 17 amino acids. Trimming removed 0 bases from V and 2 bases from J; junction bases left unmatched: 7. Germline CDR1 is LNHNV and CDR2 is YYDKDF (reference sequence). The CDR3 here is CATSRDIAGGDTDTQYF. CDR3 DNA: TGTGCCACCAGCAGAGATATTGCGGGAGGCGACACAGATACGCAGTATTTT.

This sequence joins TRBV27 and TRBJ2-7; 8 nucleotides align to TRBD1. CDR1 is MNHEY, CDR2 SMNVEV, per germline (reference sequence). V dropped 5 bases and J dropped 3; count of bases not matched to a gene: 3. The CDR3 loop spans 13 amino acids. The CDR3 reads CASSARGLYEQYF. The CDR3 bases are TGTGCCAGCAGTGCCAGGGGGCTCTACGAGCAGTACTTC.

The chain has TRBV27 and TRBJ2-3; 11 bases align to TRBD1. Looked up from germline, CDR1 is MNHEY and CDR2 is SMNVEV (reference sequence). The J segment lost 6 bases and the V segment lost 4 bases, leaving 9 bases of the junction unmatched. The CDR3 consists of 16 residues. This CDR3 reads CASSSSRDRGSDTQYF. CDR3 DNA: TGTGCCAGCAGTTCATCCCGGGACAGGGGGTCGGATACGCAGTATTTT.

CDR3 sequence: CASSIRTQVYEQYF. The CDR3 DNA reads as TGTGCCAGTAGTATCCGGACCCAGGTTTACGAGCAGTACTTC. The gene calls are TRBV19 and TRBJ2-7; no firm D call. Trimming took off 3 bases at V and 4 bases at J, with 13 bases between the two ends. Germline CDR1 and CDR2: LNHDA and SQIVND (reference sequence). This CDR3 is built from 14 residues.

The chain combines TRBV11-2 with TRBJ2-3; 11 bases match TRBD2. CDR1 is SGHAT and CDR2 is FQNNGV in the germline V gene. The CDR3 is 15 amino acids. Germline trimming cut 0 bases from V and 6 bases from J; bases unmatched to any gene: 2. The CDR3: CASSLDPSGRDTQYF. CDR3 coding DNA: TGTGCCAGCAGCTTAGATCCTAGCGGGAGGGATACGCAGTATTTT.

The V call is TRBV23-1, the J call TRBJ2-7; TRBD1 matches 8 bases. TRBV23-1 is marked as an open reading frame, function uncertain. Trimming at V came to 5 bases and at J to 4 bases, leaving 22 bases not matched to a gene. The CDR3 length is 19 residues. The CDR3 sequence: CASSYKDRALRPHAYEQYF. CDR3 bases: TGCGCCAGCAGTTACAAGGACAGGGCACTACGTCCCCACGCTTACGAGCAGTACTTC.

CDR3 sequence reads: CASSQGLGLPSGELFF. The CDR3, as DNA: TGCGCCAGCAGCCAGGGGTTGGGACTGCCCTCCGGGGAGCTGTTTTTT. The V gene is TRBV4-3, the J gene TRBJ2-2, with a possible D match to TRBD2 (6 bases). Germline CDR1 is LGHNA and CDR2 is YSLEER. Trimming pared 3 bases from V and 6 bases from J, leaving 17 bases between. CDR3 length equals 16 residues.

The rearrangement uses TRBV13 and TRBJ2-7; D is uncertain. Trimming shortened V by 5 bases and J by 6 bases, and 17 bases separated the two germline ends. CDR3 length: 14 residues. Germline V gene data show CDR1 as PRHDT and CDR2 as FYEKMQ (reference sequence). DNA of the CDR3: TGTGCCAGCAGCGTTCTTTTGTCGAGAGGCGAGCAGTACTTC. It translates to CASSVLLSRGEQYF.

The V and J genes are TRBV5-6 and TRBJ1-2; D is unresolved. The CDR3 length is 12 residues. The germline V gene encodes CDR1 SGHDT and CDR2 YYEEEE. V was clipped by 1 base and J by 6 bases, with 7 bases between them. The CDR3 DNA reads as TGTGCCAGCAGCTTGAGTGTAGATGGCTACACCTTC. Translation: CASSLSVDGYTF.

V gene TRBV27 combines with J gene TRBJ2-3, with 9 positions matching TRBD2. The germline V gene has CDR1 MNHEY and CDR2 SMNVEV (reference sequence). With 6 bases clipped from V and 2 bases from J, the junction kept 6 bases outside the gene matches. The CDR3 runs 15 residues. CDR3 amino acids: CASSRLADATDTQYF. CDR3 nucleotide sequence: TGTGCCAGCAGCCGACTAGCGGACGCCACAGATACGCAGTATTTT.

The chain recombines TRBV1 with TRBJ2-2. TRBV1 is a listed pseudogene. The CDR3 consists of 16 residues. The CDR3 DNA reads TGCACCAGCAGCCAAGATGAGAAAGGATGGACCGGGGAGCTGTTTTTT. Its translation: CTSSQDEKGWTGELFF.

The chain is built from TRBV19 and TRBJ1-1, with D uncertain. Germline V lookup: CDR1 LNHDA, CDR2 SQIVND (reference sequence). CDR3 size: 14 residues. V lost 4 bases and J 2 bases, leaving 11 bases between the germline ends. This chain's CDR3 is CASSTAGVNTEAFF. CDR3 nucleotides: TGTGCCAGTAGTACCGCCGGCGTAAACACTGAAGCTTTCTTT.

In DNA form, the CDR3 reads TGTGCCAGCACCCCCTCTCCCTCGACAGGGGCGAGCGAGCAGTACTTC. It encodes CASTPSPSTGASEQYF. The rearrangement links TRBV9 to TRBJ2-7, with 8 bases lining up with TRBD1. There are 16 residues in the CDR3. Losses at the gene ends were 6 bases for V and 6 bases for J; bases not matched to a gene: 17. CDR1 and CDR2 (germline): SGDLS, YYNGEE.

CDR3 nucleotide sequence: TGTGCCAGCAGCCAAGGGGGAACTGGAAACACCATATATTTT. Amino acids: CASSQGGTGNTIYF. This sequence joins TRBV4-2 and TRBJ1-3; D ambiguous. V was shortened by 1 base and J by 2 bases, with 6 bases between the two germline ends. CDR3 length: 14 residues. Per the germline V gene, CDR1 is LGHNA and CDR2 is YNFKEQ.

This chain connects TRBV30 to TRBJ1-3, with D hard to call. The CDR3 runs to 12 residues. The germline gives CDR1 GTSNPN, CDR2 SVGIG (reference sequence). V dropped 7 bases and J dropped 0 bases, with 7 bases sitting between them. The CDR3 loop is CASRGSGNTIYF. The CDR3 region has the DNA TGTGCCTCACGGGGCTCTGGAAACACCATATATTTT. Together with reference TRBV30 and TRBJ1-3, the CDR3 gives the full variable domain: SQTIHQWPATLVQPVGSPLSLECTVEGTSNPNLYWYRQAAGRGLQLLFYSVGIGQISSEVPQNLSASRPQDRQFILSSKKLLLSDSGFYLCASRGSGNTIYFGEGSWLTVV.

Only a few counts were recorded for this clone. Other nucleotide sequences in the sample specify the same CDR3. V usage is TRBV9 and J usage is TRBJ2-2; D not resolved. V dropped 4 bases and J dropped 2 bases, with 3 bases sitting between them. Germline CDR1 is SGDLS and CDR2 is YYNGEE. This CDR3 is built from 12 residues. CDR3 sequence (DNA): TGTGCCAGCAGCCCTAACACCGGGGAGCTGTTTTTT. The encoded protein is CASSPNTGELFF.

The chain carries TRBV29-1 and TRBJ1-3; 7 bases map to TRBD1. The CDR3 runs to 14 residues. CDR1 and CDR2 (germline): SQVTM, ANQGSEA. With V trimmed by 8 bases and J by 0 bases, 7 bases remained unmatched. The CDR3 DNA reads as TGCAGCTCCCCGGGACAGATCTCTGGAAACACCATATATTTT. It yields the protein CSSPGQISGNTIYF.

The DNA for the CDR3 is TGTGCCAGCAGATCAACCGCCCACGAGCAGTACTTC. It translates to CASRSTAHEQYF. This chain uses TRBV27 with TRBJ2-7; no clear D. The CDR3 covers 12 residues. Germline values: CDR1 MNHEY, CDR2 SMNVEV (reference sequence). V shed 6 bases and J shed 5 bases, with 11 bases lying between them.